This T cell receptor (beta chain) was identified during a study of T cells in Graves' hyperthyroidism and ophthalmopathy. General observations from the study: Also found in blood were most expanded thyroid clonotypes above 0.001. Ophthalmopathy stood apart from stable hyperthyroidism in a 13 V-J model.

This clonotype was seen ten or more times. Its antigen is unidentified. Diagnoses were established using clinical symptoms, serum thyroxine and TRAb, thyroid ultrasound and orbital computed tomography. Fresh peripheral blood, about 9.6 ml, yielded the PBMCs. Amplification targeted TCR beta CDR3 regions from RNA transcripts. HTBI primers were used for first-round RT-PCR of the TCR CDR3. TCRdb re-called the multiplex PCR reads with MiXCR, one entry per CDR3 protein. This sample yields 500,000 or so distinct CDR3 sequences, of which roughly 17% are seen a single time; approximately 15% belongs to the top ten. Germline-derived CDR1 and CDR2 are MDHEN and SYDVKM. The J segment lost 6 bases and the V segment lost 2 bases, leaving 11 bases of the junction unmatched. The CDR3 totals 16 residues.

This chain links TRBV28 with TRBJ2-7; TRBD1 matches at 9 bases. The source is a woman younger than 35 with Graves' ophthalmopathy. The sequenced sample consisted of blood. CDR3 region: CASSLQWTGVRGEQYF. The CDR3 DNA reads TGTGCCAGCAGTTTACAGTGGACAGGGGTGCGGGGCGAGCAGTACTTC.